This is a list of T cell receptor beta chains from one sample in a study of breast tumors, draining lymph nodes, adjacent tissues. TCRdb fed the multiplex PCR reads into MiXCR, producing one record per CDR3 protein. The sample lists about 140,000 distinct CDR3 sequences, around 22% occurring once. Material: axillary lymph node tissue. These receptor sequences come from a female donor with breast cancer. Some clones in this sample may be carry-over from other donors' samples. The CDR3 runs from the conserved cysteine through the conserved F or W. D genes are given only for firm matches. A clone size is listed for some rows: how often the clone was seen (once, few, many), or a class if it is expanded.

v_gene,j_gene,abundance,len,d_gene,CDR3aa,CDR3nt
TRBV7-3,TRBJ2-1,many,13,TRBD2,CASSLTSLDEQFF,TGTGCCAGCAGCCTGACTAGCTTAGATGAGCAGTTCTTC
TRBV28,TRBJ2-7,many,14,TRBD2,CASRAPGLVFEQYF,TGTGCCAGCAGGGCCCCGGGACTAGTGTTCGAGCAGTACTTC
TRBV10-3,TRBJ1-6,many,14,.,CAIRGDNLGSPLHF,TGTGCCATCAGGGGGGACAATTTGGGCTCACCCCTCCACTTT
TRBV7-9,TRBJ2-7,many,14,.,CASSSGVNFYEQYF,TGTGCCAGCAGCTCGGGAGTGAATTTCTACGAGCAGTACTTC
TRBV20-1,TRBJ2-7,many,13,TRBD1,CSAPGTGKYEQYF,TGCAGTGCGCCCGGGACAGGGAAATACGAGCAGTACTTC
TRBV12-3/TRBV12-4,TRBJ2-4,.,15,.,CASSSEDLAKNIQYF,TGTGCCAGCAGTTCTGAGGACCTAGCCAAAAACATTCAGTACTTC
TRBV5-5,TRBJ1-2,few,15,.,CASTLREGRNYGYTF,TGTGCCAGCACCTTGCGGGAGGGGAGGAATTATGGCTACACCTTC
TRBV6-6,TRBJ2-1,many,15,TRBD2,CASTLNSGSFNEQFF,TGTGCCAGCACCTTGAATAGCGGGAGTTTCAATGAGCAGTTCTTC
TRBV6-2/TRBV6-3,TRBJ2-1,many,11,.,CASSYYDEQFF,TGTGCCAGCAGTTACTATGATGAGCAGTTCTTC
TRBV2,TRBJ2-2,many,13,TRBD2,CASSIGGTGELFF,TGTGCCAGCAGTATCGGGGGGACCGGGGAGCTGTTTTTT
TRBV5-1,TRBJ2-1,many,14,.,CASSLEGGYNEQFF,TGCGCCAGCAGCTTAGAGGGAGGCTACAATGAGCAGTTCTTC
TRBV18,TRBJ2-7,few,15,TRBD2,CASSRLAGENYEQYF,TGTGCCAGCTCAAGACTAGCGGGAGAGAATTACGAGCAGTACTTC
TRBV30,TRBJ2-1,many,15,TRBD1,CAWNDGRQGSNEQFF,TGTGCCTGGAACGATGGAAGACAGGGAAGCAATGAGCAGTTCTTC
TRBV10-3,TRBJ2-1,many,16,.,CAISESGLADGNEQFF,TGTGCCATCAGTGAGTCCGGGCTAGCAGACGGGAATGAGCAGTTCTTC
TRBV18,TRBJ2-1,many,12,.,CASSPPGREQFF,TGTGCCAGCTCACCACCCGGGCGTGAGCAGTTCTTC
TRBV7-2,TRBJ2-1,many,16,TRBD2,CASSPNLAGGFNEQFF,TGTGCCAGCAGCCCAAACCTAGCGGGAGGCTTCAATGAGCAGTTCTTC
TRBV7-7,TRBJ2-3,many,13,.,CASSPGVSDTQYF,TGTGCTAGCAGCCCGGGGGTGTCAGATACGCAGTATTTT